This TCR beta chain was identified in a study of blood T cell repertoires in COVID-19. Study background: From the United States, Italy and Spain came samples of acute and convalescent COVID-19.

The assay was immunoSEQ multiplex PCR, and TCRdb's table has in-frame clones only and misses some. This repertoire shows over 250,000 clones, approximately 86% found once; its top ten account for under 3%. Everyone who took part was 18 to 89 years old, and they came from over 20 US areas. For recovered donors of Cohort 3, there were two negative PCRs, clearance, or symptom resolution. About this clone itself: No DNA is shown, since the ends of the CDR3 on it are uncertain; the CDR3 is the one TCRdb lists.

Sequencing input: PBMCs or T cells enriched from blood (not recorded which). The TCR sequence derives from a woman between 18 and 30 years old who had recovered from COVID-19.

CDR3 residues: CASSLWGQMSLYGYTF. V usage is TRBV5-6 and J usage is TRBJ1-2; TRBD1 is taken as the D call from the table, unchecked against the DNA. CDR1 is SGHDT and CDR2 is YYEEEE in the germline V gene. With termini counted, the CDR3 has 16 amino acids.